Listed below are T cell receptor beta chains from one sample, sequenced in a study of cytomegalovirus exposure and HLA in healthy donors. Data came from immunoSEQ multiplex PCR; TCRdb stores just in-frame clones and leaves some out. Among 25,000 to 35,000 clones listed, 35% to 55% were seen once. Sequencing input: PBMCs. All receptors derive from a woman aged 45-65 years in good health and CMV-seronegative. Both conserved end residues are part of each CDR3. The D gene is left open where the match is weak. Some rows have no size entry. The others give once, few or many, or a class for an expanded clone.

clone size: -
V gene: TRBV15
J gene: TRBJ1-2
D gene: -
CDR3 DNA: TGTGCCACCAGCAGAGATGGGGGAACAGGGCGTGGCTACACCTTC
CDR3 protein: CATSRDGGTGRGYTF

clone size: few
V gene: TRBV7-9
J gene: TRBJ2-6
D gene: -
CDR3 DNA: TGTGCCAGCCCCTTCCTCTCTGGGGCCAACGTCCTGACTTTC
CDR3 protein: CASPFLSGANVLTF

clone size: -
V gene: TRBV18
J gene: TRBJ2-7
D gene: TRBD1
CDR3 DNA: TGTGCCAGCTCACCACCGGGACAGGGGGCAAACGAGCAGTACTTC
CDR3 protein: CASSPPGQGANEQYF

clone size: -
V gene: TRBV19
J gene: TRBJ1-2
D gene: -
CDR3 DNA: TGTGCCAGCGCGGAGGGAAGGGACTATGGCTACACCTTC
CDR3 protein: CASAEGRDYGYTF

clone size: -
V gene: TRBV11-2
J gene: TRBJ2-1
D gene: TRBD2
CDR3 DNA: TGTGCCAGCAGCCTGACTAGCGGGAAATTGGATGAGCAGTTCTTC
CDR3 protein: CASSLTSGKLDEQFF

clone size: -
V gene: TRBV6-1
J gene: TRBJ2-7
D gene: TRBD1
CDR3 DNA: TGTGCCAGCAGTGAAGAGGGGACAGGGGGCTACGAGCAGTACTTC
CDR3 protein: CASSEEGTGGYEQYF

clone size: -
V gene: TRBV29-1
J gene: TRBJ2-1
D gene: TRBD2
CDR3 DNA: TGCAGCGTTCAAGTGGCGGGGGAAAATGAGCAGTTCTTC
CDR3 protein: CSVQVAGENEQFF

clone size: few
V gene: TRBV4-1
J gene: TRBJ1-6
D gene: -
CDR3 DNA: TGCGCCAGCAGCCAAGGGACGGGGGGTTCACCCCTCCACTTT
CDR3 protein: CASSQGTGGSPLHF

clone size: few
V gene: TRBV27
J gene: TRBJ1-1
D gene: TRBD1
CDR3 DNA: TGTGCCAGCAGGCCAGGACAGGCGAACACTGAAGCTTTCTTT
CDR3 protein: CASRPGQANTEAFF

clone size: few
V gene: TRBV30
J gene: TRBJ2-5
D gene: -
CDR3 DNA: TGTGCCTGGACCAAGAGGTCCCAAGAGACCCAGTACTTC
CDR3 protein: CAWTKRSQETQYF

clone size: -
V gene: TRBV25-1
J gene: TRBJ1-4
D gene: -
CDR3 DNA: TGTGCCAGCAGTGAATCGGCAGGGCTCAGTGAAAAACTGTTTTTT
CDR3 protein: CASSESAGLSEKLFF

clone size: -
V gene: TRBV6-5
J gene: TRBJ2-7
D gene: TRBD2
CDR3 DNA: TGTGCCAGCAGTCACCAGCGGGACTCCTACGAGCAGTACTTC
CDR3 protein: CASSHQRDSYEQYF

clone size: -
V gene: TRBV6-5
J gene: TRBJ1-6
D gene: TRBD1
CDR3 DNA: TGTGCCAGCACCCTAACAGGGGTCGGAAATTCACCCCTCCACTTT
CDR3 protein: CASTLTGVGNSPLHF

clone size: -
V gene: TRBV5-1
J gene: TRBJ2-6
D gene: TRBD1
CDR3 DNA: TGCGCCAGCAGCTACTTCGTGGGACAGGGGGCAACAGGGGCCAACGTCCTGACTTTC
CDR3 protein: CASSYFVGQGATGANVLTF

clone size: few
V gene: TRBV5-1
J gene: TRBJ1-2
D gene: TRBD1
CDR3 DNA: TGCGCCAGCAGACCGGACAGGGCTATTTCCTATGGCTACACCTTC
CDR3 protein: CASRPDRAISYGYTF

clone size: few
V gene: TRBV7-9
J gene: TRBJ2-3
D gene: TRBD2
CDR3 DNA: TGTGCCAGCAGCACACCTAGCGGGAGGCGTGCAGATACGCAGTATTTT
CDR3 protein: CASSTPSGRRADTQYF

clone size: -
V gene: TRBV7-9
J gene: TRBJ2-1
D gene: -
CDR3 DNA: TGTGCCAGCAGCTTAGGGGTGCGGACTCACAATGAGCAGTTCTTC
CDR3 protein: CASSLGVRTHNEQFF